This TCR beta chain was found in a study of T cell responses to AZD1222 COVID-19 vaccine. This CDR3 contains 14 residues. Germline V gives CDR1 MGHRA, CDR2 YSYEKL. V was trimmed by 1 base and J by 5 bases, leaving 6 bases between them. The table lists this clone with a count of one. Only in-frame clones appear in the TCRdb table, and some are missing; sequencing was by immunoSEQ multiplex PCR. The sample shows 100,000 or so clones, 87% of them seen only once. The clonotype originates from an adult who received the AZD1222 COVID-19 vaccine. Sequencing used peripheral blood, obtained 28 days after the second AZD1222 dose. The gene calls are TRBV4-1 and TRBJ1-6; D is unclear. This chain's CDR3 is CASSQVQNNSPLHF. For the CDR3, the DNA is TGCGCCAGCAGCCAAGTCCAGAATAATTCACCCCTCCACTTT.